The 27 T cell receptor beta chains presented below share a single source sample, sequenced in a study of cytomegalovirus exposure and HLA in healthy donors. Vbeta (60) and Jbeta (13) primers were used in the PCR. The data were produced by immunoSEQ multiplex PCR, yet TCRdb's version contains in-frame clones alone and is incomplete. Among about 200,000 clones listed, 70% to 80% were seen once. The material sequenced was PBMCs. These receptors all come from a woman in her forties or fifties in good health and CMV-seronegative.

The V call is TRBV2, the J call TRBJ1-2; weak D call: TRBD1 (6 bases). This CDR3 is built from 15 residues. Trimming removed 2 bases at V and 8 bases at J, with 18 bases between. The V gene's germline CDR1 is SNHLY and CDR2 FYNNEI. CDR3 sequence reads: CASSEQATGSEGYTF. For the CDR3, the DNA is TGTGCCAGCAGTGAACAGGCTACAGGGTCAGAGGGCTACACCTTC.

The chain has TRBV6-5 and TRBJ2-5; possibly TRBD2 for D (6 bases). The CDR3 loop spans 14 amino acids. The V end was cut by 5 bases, the J end by 5 bases, with 15 bases between. From germline, CDR1 is MNHEY and CDR2 SVGAGI. CDR3 sequence: CASSPPGLRETQYF. As DNA, the CDR3 is TGTGCCAGCAGTCCCCCGGGACTTAGGGAGACCCAGTACTTC.

V is TRBV27 and J is TRBJ2-3; no definite D call. The length of the CDR3 is 13 residues. From germline, CDR1 is MNHEY and CDR2 SMNVEV (reference sequence). V lost 2 bases, J lost 6 bases, and 9 bases lay in between. The CDR3 region is CASSLIFGDTQYF. DNA of the CDR3: TGTGCCAGCAGTTTAATATTCGGGGATACGCAGTATTTT.

J is TRBJ2-1 and V is TRBV4-3; D is ambiguous. Germline V CDR1 and CDR2: LGHNA, YSLEER. The CDR3 sequence is 14 residues long. Trimming left V 1 base short and J 10 bases short, with 14 bases between. DNA of the CDR3: TGCGCCAGCAGCCAAGGTATCGGTACGGAGGAGCAGTTCTTC. This sequence encodes CASSQGIGTEEQFF.

CDR3 residues: CATSREGGSGANVLTF. The DNA for the CDR3 is TGTGCCACCAGCAGAGAGGGGGGCTCTGGGGCCAACGTCCTGACTTTC. This chain joins TRBV15 and TRBJ2-6; a weak D match, TRBD2 (6 bases). Trimming pared 0 bases from V and 0 bases from J, leaving 6 bases between. This CDR3 contains 16 residues. The germline V gene encodes CDR1 LNHNV and CDR2 YYDKDF (reference sequence).

This chain joins TRBV7-2 and TRBJ2-3, with TRBD2 matching over 13 bases. V lost 8 bases and J lost 1; bases outside the gene matches: 3. The CDR3 sequence is 15 residues long. Germline V gene sequence: CDR1 SGHTA, CDR2 FQGNSA. As DNA, the CDR3 is TGTGCCAGCCGGACTAGCGGGGGCCGCACAGATACGCAGTATTTT. This gives the protein CASRTSGGRTDTQYF.

Points on this clone: In the same sample, other DNA sequences code for this CDR3. The J gene is TRBJ1-2, the V gene TRBV6-5; 8 bases are a match to TRBD1. CDR3 length: 13 amino acids. From germline, CDR1 is MNHEY and CDR2 SVGAGI. Trimming cost V 5 bases and J 4 bases; bases outside gene matches: 3. The chain's CDR3 is CASSDRGPYGYTF. In DNA form, the CDR3 reads TGTGCCAGCAGTGACAGGGGCCCCTATGGCTACACCTTC.

The gene calls are TRBV6-5 and TRBJ2-7; 7 positions agree with TRBD2. With V trimmed by 6 bases and J by 9 bases, 14 bases remained unmatched. Germline CDR1 MNHEY, CDR2 SVGAGI. The CDR3 totals 14 residues. The CDR3 DNA reads as TGTGCCAGCAGCTACCCCCACGGCGGGAGCAGGCAGTACTTC. This encodes CASSYPHGGSRQYF.

The chain couples TRBV28 to TRBJ1-1; D possibly corresponds to TRBD1 (5 bases). Trimming stripped 2 bases from V and 1 base from J, with 8 bases between. This CDR3 contains 14 residues. The germline gives CDR1 MDHEN, CDR2 SYDVKM. In DNA form, the CDR3 reads TGTGCCAGCAGTTTACCCGGGGGGAACACTGAAGCTTTCTTT. It codes for CASSLPGGNTEAFF.

The chain carries TRBV2 and TRBJ1-2; D unresolved. This CDR3 comprises 13 residues. V was trimmed by 3 bases and J by 2 bases, leaving 7 bases between them. Germline CDR1 SNHLY, CDR2 FYNNEI. The chain's CDR3 is CASSERGNYGYTF. For the CDR3, the DNA is TGTGCCAGCAGTGAGCGAGGGAACTATGGCTACACCTTC.

This clone has just a few counts. The chain links TRBV9 to TRBJ2-4; TRBD1 matches 10 bases. Per the germline V gene, CDR1 is SGDLS and CDR2 is YYNGEE. The CDR3 contains 18 residues. V lost 3 bases to trimming and J lost 1 base; unmatched junction nucleotides: 10. The CDR3 protein is CASSAGTGVSLAKNIQYF. In nucleotides, the CDR3 is TGTGCCAGCAGCGCCGGGACAGGGGTATCGTTGGCCAAAAACATTCAGTACTTC.

This clone was picked up a small number of times. The chain recombines TRBV9 with TRBJ1-5, with 7 bases lining up with TRBD1. Germline V lookup: CDR1 SGDLS, CDR2 YYNGEE. This CDR3 is built from 15 residues. Trimming cost V 0 bases and J 2 bases; bases outside gene matches: 2. The CDR3 DNA reads TGTGCCAGCAGCGTAGGAGACAGGGGCAATCAGCCCCAGCATTTT. It specifies CASSVGDRGNQPQHF.

The chain couples TRBV5-5 to TRBJ2-2; D gene ambiguous. With 3 bases removed from V and 1 base from J, the gap between germline ends came to 4 bases. The germline V gene encodes CDR1 SGHKS and CDR2 YYEKEE (reference sequence). This CDR3 region has 13 residues. The CDR3 sequence is CASSSWNTGELFF. CDR3 in DNA: TGTGCCAGCAGCTCCTGGAACACCGGGGAGCTGTTTTTT.

V gene TRBV9 combines with J gene TRBJ1-4; 7 nucleotides agree with TRBD1. The germline V gene encodes CDR1 SGDLS and CDR2 YYNGEE. The V and J ends lost 4 bases and 6 bases, in that order; junction bases with no gene match: 9. The length of the CDR3 is 15 residues. As DNA, the CDR3 is TGTGCCAGCAGCCCTTACCGGGACAGCGATGAAAAACTGTTTTTT. Translated, it gives CASSPYRDSDEKLFF.

The rearrangement joins TRBV5-6 to TRBJ2-5, with a tentative D call TRBD1 (6 bases). The J call may not be correct, given that the DNA end is closer to TRBJ2-7. There are 16 residues in the CDR3. The germline CDR1 and CDR2 sequences are SGHDT and YYEEEE. The CDR3 sequence is CASSFDVQGTYYEQYF. The CDR3 DNA reads as TGTGCCAGCAGCTTCGACGTACAGGGAACCTACTACGAGCAGTACTTC.

The V call is TRBV19, the J call TRBJ1-5; 9 positions agree with TRBD1. The V gene's germline CDR1 is LNHDA and CDR2 SQIVND (reference sequence). The CDR3 is made up of 16 amino acids. The V and J ends lost 6 bases and 2 bases, in that order; junction bases with no gene match: 8. The CDR3 nucleotides read TGTGCCAGTAGCAAACAGGGGGCAGGAGGCAATCAGCCCCAGCATTTT. Amino acids: CASSKQGAGGNQPQHF. The variable domain in full, with the rest retrieved from reference TRBV19 and TRBJ1-5, is DGGITQSPKYLFRKEGQNVTLSCEQNLNHDAMYWYRQDPGQGLRLIYYSQIVNDFQKGDIAEGYSVSREKKESFPLTVTSAQKNPTAFYLCASSKQGAGGNQPQHFGDGTRLSIL.

V is TRBV4-1 and J is TRBJ2-7, with TRBD2 matching over 8 bases. Germline assignment: CDR1 MGHRA and CDR2 YSYEKL. The V gene end was trimmed by 4 bases and the J gene end by 2 bases; junction bases not matched to a gene: 4. The CDR3 consists of 14 residues. The CDR3 reads CASSRSGGPYEQYF. In DNA, the CDR3 is TGCGCCAGCAGCCGGAGCGGGGGACCCTACGAGCAGTACTTC.

The genes are TRBV6-5 and TRBJ1-1, with 7 bases matching TRBD1. This CDR3 has 12 residues. Germline V gene data show CDR1 as MNHEY and CDR2 as SVGAGI. V lost 6 bases, J lost 8 bases, and 6 bases stayed unmatched. The CDR3 reads CASSPETGEAFF. The CDR3 DNA follows: TGTGCCAGCAGCCCAGAGACAGGGGAAGCTTTCTTT.

The chain joins TRBV18 to TRBJ1-1; 10 bases line up with TRBD1. The CDR3 runs to 17 residues. In germline, CDR1 is KGHSH, CDR2 LQKENI. The junction had 6 bases not matched to a gene; V was cut back by 2 bases and J by 0 bases. CDR3 residues: CASSPIGTGAMNTEAFF. The DNA for the CDR3 is TGTGCCAGCTCACCAATTGGGACAGGGGCTATGAACACTGAAGCTTTCTTT. Based on the CDR3 plus reference TRBV18 and TRBJ1-1, the full variable domain is NAGVMQNPRHLVRRRGQEARLRCSPMKGHSHVYWYRQLPEEGLKFMVYLQKENIIDESGMPKERFSAEFPKEGPSILRIQQVVRGDSAAYFCASSPIGTGAMNTEAFFGQGTRLTVV.

This chain joins TRBV19 and TRBJ2-7, with 8 positions matching TRBD1. The CDR3 extends over 16 amino acids. J gave up 2 bases and V 5 bases, and 11 bases lay outside the gene matches. CDR1 is LNHDA, CDR2 SQIVND, per germline (reference sequence). CDR3 DNA sequence: TGTGCCAGTAGTTGGGGACAGGACCGACTTACCTACGAGCAGTACTTC. Protein: CASSWGQDRLTYEQYF. Combining the CDR3 with reference TRBV19 and TRBJ2-7 gives the whole variable domain DGGITQSPKYLFRKEGQNVTLSCEQNLNHDAMYWYRQDPGQGLRLIYYSQIVNDFQKGDIAEGYSVSREKKESFPLTVTSAQKNPTAFYLCASSWGQDRLTYEQYFGPGTRLTVT.

This rearrangement joins TRBV7-9 to TRBJ1-4; D gene ambiguous. The CDR3 has 14 amino acids. CDR1 and CDR2 (germline): SEHNR, FQNEAQ (reference sequence). With 3 bases removed from V and 8 bases from J, the gap between germline ends came to 13 bases. CDR3 coding DNA: TGTGCCAGCAGCTTGACCGGTGCTAGGGAAAAACTGTTTTTT. Amino acids: CASSLTGAREKLFF.

The CDR3 DNA reads as TGTGCCAGCAGTGAATCGGTTCAAGATACGCAGTATTTT. Its translation is CASSESVQDTQYF. The chain recombines TRBV6-1 with TRBJ2-3; no firm D call. The V gene's germline CDR1 is MNHNS and CDR2 SASEGT. CDR3 length: 13 residues. V was trimmed by 2 bases and J by 5 bases, leaving 8 bases between them.

The gene calls are TRBV15 and TRBJ1-2, with D tentatively TRBD1 (5 bases). V lost 0 bases and J 0 bases, leaving 11 bases between the germline ends. This CDR3 region has 16 residues. Looked up from germline, CDR1 is LNHNV and CDR2 is YYDKDF (reference sequence). CDR3 residues: CATSRDLSGANYGYTF. CDR3 nucleotide sequence: TGTGCCACCAGCAGAGATCTTTCGGGGGCTAACTATGGCTACACCTTC.

This chain connects TRBV5-4 to TRBJ1-2, with 12 bases aligning to TRBD1. The CDR3 extends over 16 amino acids. Germline CDR1 SGHNT, CDR2 YYREEE (reference sequence). V lost 4 bases, J lost 4 bases, and 8 bases stayed unmatched. The CDR3 coding sequence is TGTGCCAGCAGCACCGGGACAGGGGGCGCTGGCTATGGCTACACCTTC. It translates to CASSTGTGGAGYGYTF.

V gene TRBV7-2 combines with J gene TRBJ2-7, with 8 bases identical to TRBD2. The V gene's germline CDR1 is SGHTA and CDR2 FQGNSA. The CDR3 is made up of 15 amino acids. V shed 1 base, J shed 2 bases, and the junction held 4 bases outside the gene matches. CDR3 DNA: TGTGCCAGCAGCTTAGGCGGGGGGCCGCCCTACGAGCAGTACTTC. This encodes CASSLGGGPPYEQYF.

The rearrangement uses TRBV6-1 and TRBJ1-2; 9 bases align to TRBD1. The CDR3 has 14 residues. Germline V lookup: CDR1 MNHNS, CDR2 SASEGT. V shed 5 bases, J shed 8 bases, and the junction held 9 bases outside the gene matches. The CDR3 protein is CASSLQGAGIGYTF. The CDR3 nucleotides read TGTGCCAGCAGTTTACAGGGGGCGGGTATCGGCTACACCTTC.

This clone has only a few counts. This chain joins TRBV5-1 and TRBJ1-1; 8 bases are a match to TRBD1. CDR1 SGHRS and CDR2 YFSETQ come from the germline V gene. J lost 1 base, V lost 2 bases, and 1 base had no gene match. The CDR3 is 14 residues long. The CDR3 DNA is TGCGCCAGCAGCTTTGGACAGGGGAACACTGAAGCTTTCTTT. Encoded protein: CASSFGQGNTEAFF.